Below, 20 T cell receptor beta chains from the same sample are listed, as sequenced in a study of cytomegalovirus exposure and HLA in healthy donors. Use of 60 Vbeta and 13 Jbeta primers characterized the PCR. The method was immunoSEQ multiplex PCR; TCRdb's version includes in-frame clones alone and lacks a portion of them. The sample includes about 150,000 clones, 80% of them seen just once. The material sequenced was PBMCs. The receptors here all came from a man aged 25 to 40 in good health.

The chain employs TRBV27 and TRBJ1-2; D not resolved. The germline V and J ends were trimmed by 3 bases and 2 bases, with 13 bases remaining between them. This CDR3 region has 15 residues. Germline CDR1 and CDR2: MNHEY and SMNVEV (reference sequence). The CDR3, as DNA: TGTGCCAGCAGTTTCGGTGTCGGACTGAACTATGGCTACACCTTC. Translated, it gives CASSFGVGLNYGYTF.

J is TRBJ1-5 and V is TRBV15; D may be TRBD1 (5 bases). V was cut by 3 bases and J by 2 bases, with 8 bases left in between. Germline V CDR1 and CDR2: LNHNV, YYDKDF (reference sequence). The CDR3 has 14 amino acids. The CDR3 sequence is CATSSTGGNQPQHF. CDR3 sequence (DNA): TGTGCCACCAGCAGCACGGGGGGCAATCAGCCCCAGCATTTT.

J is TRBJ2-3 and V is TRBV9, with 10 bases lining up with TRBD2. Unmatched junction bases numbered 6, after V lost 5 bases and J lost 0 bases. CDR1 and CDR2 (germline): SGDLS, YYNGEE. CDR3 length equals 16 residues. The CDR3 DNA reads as TGTGCCAGCAGTCTCGGACTAGCGGCAAGCACAGATACGCAGTATTTT. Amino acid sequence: CASSLGLAASTDTQYF.

CDR3 loop: CASSQDRDRGRRGYGYTF. The DNA of the CDR3 is TGCGCCAGCAGCCAAGATAGGGACAGGGGGCGACGGGGATATGGCTACACCTTC. V usage is TRBV4-3 and J usage is TRBJ1-2; 12 positions agree with TRBD1. The junction had 10 bases not matched to a gene; V was cut back by 0 bases and J by 5 bases. CDR3 length: 18 residues. Germline lookup yields CDR1 LGHNA and CDR2 YSLEER.

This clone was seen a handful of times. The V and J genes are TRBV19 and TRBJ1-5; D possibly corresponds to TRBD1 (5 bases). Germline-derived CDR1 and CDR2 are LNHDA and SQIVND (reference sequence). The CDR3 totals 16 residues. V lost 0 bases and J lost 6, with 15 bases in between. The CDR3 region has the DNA TGTGCCAGTAGTATAGATCTCGGGGGGTTCGGTCAGCCCCAGCATTTT. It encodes CASSIDLGGFGQPQHF.

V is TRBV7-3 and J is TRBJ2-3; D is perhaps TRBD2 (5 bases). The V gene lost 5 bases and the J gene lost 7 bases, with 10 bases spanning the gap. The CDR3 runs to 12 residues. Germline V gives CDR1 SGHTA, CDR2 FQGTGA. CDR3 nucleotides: TGTGCCAGCAGCCTGGAGGCGAATACGCAGTATTTT. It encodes CASSLEANTQYF.

CDR3 nucleotide sequence: TGTGCCACCAGCAGAGAGTACGGGACTACCTCGCCGTCCCAGTACTTC. Its protein product is CATSREYGTTSPSQYF. The rearrangement joins TRBV15 to TRBJ2-5; 7 positions match TRBD2. V lost 0 bases to trimming and J lost 9 bases; unmatched junction nucleotides: 13. CDR1 is LNHNV and CDR2 is YYDKDF in the germline V gene (reference sequence). The CDR3 loop spans 16 amino acids. Combining the CDR3 with reference TRBV15 and TRBJ2-5 gives the whole variable domain DAMVIQNPRYQVTQFGKPVTLSCSQTLNHNVMYWYQQKSSQAPKLLFHYYDKDFNNEADTPDNFQSRRPNTSFCFLDIRSPGLGDTAMYLCATSREYGTTSPSQYFGPGTRLLVL.

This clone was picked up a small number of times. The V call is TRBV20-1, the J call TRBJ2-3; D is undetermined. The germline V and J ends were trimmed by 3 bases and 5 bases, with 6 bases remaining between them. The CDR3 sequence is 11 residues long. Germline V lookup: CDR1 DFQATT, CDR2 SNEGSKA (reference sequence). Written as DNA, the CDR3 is TGCAGTGCTAGCCTCGGAGATACGCAGTATTTT. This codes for CSASLGDTQYF.

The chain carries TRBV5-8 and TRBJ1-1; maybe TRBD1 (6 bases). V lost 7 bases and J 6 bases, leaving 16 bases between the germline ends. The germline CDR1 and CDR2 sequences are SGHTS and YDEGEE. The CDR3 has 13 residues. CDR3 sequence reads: CASPGAGGAEAFF. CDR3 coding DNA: TGTGCCAGCCCGGGGGCCGGGGGGGCTGAAGCTTTCTTT.

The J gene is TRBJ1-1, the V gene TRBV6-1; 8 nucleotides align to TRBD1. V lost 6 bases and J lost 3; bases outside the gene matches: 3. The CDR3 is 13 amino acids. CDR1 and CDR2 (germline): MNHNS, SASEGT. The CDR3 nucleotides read TGTGCCAGCAGCGGGACAGGCGACACTGAAGCTTTCTTT. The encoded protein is CASSGTGDTEAFF.

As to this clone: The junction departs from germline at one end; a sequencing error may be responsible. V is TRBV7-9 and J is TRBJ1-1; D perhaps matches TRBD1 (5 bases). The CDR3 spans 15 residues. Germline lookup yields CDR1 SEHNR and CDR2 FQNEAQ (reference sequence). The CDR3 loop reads CSSSPGVGGSTEAFF. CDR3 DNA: TGTTCCAGCAGCCCCGGAGTGGGGGGGAGCACTGAAGCTTTCTTT.

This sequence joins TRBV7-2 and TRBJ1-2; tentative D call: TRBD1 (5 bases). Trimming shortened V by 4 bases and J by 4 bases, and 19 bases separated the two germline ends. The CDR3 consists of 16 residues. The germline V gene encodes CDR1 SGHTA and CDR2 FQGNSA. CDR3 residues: CASSSSGGEAAYGYTF. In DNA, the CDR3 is TGTGCCAGCAGCTCTAGCGGAGGGGAAGCCGCCTATGGCTACACCTTC. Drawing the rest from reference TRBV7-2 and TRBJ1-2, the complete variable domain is GAGVSQSPSNKVTEKGKDVELRCDPISGHTALYWYRQSLGQGLEFLIYFQGNSAPDKSGLPSDRFSAERTGGSVSTLTIQRTQQEDSAVYLCASSSSGGEAAYGYTFGSGTRLTVV.

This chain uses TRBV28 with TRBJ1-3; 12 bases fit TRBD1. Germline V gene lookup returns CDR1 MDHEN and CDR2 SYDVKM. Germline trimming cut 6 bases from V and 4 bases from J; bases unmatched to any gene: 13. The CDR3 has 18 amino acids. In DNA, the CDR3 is TGTGCCAGCAGGTTTTCACCGGGACAGGGGGCAAAAGGAAACACCATATATTTT. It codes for CASRFSPGQGAKGNTIYF.

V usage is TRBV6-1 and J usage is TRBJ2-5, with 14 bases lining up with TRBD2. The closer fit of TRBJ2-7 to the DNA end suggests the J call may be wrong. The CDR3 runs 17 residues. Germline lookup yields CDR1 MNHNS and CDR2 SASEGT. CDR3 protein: CASSAGTSGGPVYEQYF. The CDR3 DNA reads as TGTGCCAGCAGTGCAGGGACTAGCGGGGGACCGGTCTACGAGCAGTACTTC.

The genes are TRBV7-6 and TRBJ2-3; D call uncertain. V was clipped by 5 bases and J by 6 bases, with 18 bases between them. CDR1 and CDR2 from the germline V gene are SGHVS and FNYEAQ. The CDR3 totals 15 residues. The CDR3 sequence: CASSLSSASWDTQYF. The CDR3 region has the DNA TGTGCCAGCAGCCTGTCCTCGGCTAGTTGGGATACGCAGTATTTT.

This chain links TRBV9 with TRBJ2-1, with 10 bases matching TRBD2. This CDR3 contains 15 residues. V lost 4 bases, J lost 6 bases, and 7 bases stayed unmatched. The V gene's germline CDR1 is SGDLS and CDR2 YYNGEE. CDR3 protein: CASSLGLAETNEQFF. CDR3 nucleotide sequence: TGTGCCAGCAGCCTAGGACTAGCGGAGACCAATGAGCAGTTCTTC.

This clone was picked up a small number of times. CDR3 in amino acids: CSGMGLGEQYF. CDR3 coding DNA: TGCAGCGGGATGGGACTCGGCGAGCAGTACTTC. The V gene is TRBV29-1, the J gene TRBJ2-7, with D perhaps TRBD2 (6 bases). The CDR3 sequence is 11 residues long. Germline lookup yields CDR1 SQVTM and CDR2 ANQGSEA. V lost 7 bases to trimming and J lost 6 bases, with 13 bases between them.

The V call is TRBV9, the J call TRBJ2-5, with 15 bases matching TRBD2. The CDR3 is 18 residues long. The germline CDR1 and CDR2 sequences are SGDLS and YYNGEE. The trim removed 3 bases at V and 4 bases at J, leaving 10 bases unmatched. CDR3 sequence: CASSAPGTSGRRGETQYF. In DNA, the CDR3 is TGTGCCAGCAGCGCACCCGGGACTAGCGGGAGGAGGGGAGAGACCCAGTACTTC. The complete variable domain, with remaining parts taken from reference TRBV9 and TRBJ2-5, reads DSGVTQTPKHLITATGQRVTLRCSPRSGDLSVYWYQQSLDQGLQFLIQYYNGEERAKGNILERFSAQQFPDLHSELNLSSLELGDSALYFCASSAPGTSGRRGETQYFGPGTRLLVL.

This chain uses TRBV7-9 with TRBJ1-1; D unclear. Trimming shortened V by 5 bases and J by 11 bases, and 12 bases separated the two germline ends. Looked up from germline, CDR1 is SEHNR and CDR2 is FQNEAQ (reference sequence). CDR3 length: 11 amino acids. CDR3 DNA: TGTGCCAGCAGCCCGGCCGCGGGGGCTTTCTTT. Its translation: CASSPAAGAFF. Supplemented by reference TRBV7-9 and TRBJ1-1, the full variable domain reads DTGVSQNPRHKITKRGQNVTFRCDPISEHNRLYWYRQTLGQGPEFLTYFQNEAQLEKSRLLSDRFSAERPKGSFSTLEIQRTEQGDSAMYLCASSPAAGAFFGQGTRLTVV.

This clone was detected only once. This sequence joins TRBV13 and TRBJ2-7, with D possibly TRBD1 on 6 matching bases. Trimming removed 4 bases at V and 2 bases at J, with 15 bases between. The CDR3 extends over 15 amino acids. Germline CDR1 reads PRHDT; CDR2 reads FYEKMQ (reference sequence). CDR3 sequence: CASSSRRAGAYEQYF. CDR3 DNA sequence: TGTGCCAGCAGCTCCCGCAGGGCAGGGGCCTACGAGCAGTACTTC.